This entry describes one TCR beta chain. The antigen remains unidentified. V was cut by 3 bases and J by 3 bases, with 15 bases left in between. The germline gives CDR1 SGHTA, CDR2 FQGNSA. The CDR3 contains 15 residues. The data stem from a study of cytomegalovirus exposure and HLA in healthy donors. Study-wide context: The 110 or so validation repertoires used a platform that matched the one used for the roughly 650 first-cohort repertoires, as a later analysis reported. Study outcomes and limitations: The authors confirmed in vitro that three CMV-associated chains were specific for CMV antigens.

Clones were sequenced by immunoSEQ multiplex PCR, and TCRdb holds only the in-frame ones, with some missing. In the table there are approximately 260,000 clones, 80% to 90% of which are singletons. The donors were members of the approximately 120-subject validation cohort (separate from the roughly 670-subject first cohort). The specimen sequenced was PBMCs. This receptor was obtained from a woman under 30 in good health and CMV-seronegative. This chain links TRBV7-2 with TRBJ2-7, with D possibly matching TRBD2 (5 bases). The CDR3 DNA follows: TGTGCCAGCAGCTTTCGGGGTGGGCAGAACTACGAGCAGTACTTC. It specifies CASSFRGGQNYEQYF.